These 30 T cell receptor beta chains were sequenced from one sample in a study of technical replicates of blood from a few donors. The table came from immunoSEQ multiplex PCR; TCRdb's copy has only in-frame clones and leaves some out. The sample yields 50,000 to 60,000 clones, about 95% seen once. The sequenced material came from PBMCs. Receptors were obtained from a human donor in good health. Some clones in this sample may be carry-over from other donors' samples.

The chain employs TRBV7-9 and TRBJ2-5; 9 nucleotides align to TRBD2. CDR3 size: 15 residues. Germline trimming cut 5 bases from V and 11 bases from J; bases unmatched to any gene: 15. Germline V gives CDR1 SEHNR, CDR2 FQNEAQ (reference sequence). The CDR3 here is CASSGEGNSGRRQYF. CDR3 in DNA: TGTGCCAGCAGCGGCGAGGGAAATAGCGGGAGACGGCAGTACTTC. Full variable domain (rest looked up from reference TRBV7-9 and TRBJ2-5): DTGVSQNPRHKITKRGQNVTFRCDPISEHNRLYWYRQTLGQGPEFLTYFQNEAQLEKSRLLSDRFSAERPKGSFSTLEIQRTEQGDSAMYLCASSGEGNSGRRQYFGPGTRLLVL.

The chain has TRBV11-2 and TRBJ2-1; TRBD2 is a possible D gene (6 bases). V was clipped by 5 bases and J by 3 bases, with 11 bases between them. Germline V lookup: CDR1 SGHAT, CDR2 FQNNGV. There are 14 residues in the CDR3. The CDR3 is CASSRGNLYNEQFF. CDR3 DNA sequence: TGTGCCAGCAGCCGCGGGAATCTCTACAATGAGCAGTTCTTC.

The chain uses TRBV7-2 and TRBJ2-7; perhaps TRBD2 as D (5 bases). V lost 3 bases, J lost 0 bases, and 12 bases lay in between. In germline, CDR1 is SGHTA, CDR2 FQGNSA. The CDR3 is made up of 15 amino acids. The chain's CDR3 is CASSFQTGSSYEQYF. CDR3 bases: TGTGCCAGCAGCTTTCAGACGGGGAGCTCCTACGAGCAGTACTTC. Full variable domain (rest looked up from reference TRBV7-2 and TRBJ2-7): GAGVSQSPSNKVTEKGKDVELRCDPISGHTALYWYRQSLGQGLEFLIYFQGNSAPDKSGLPSDRFSAERTGGSVSTLTIQRTQQEDSAVYLCASSFQTGSSYEQYFGPGTRLTVT.

This clone was recorded only once. CDR3 coding DNA: TGTGCCAGCATAACAGGGTCTATGGGAAACACCATATATTTT. Its protein is CASITGSMGNTIYF. This sequence joins TRBV2 and TRBJ1-3, with D possibly TRBD1 on 6 matching bases. This CDR3 comprises 14 residues. Trimming removed 7 bases from V and 4 bases from J, with 14 bases in between. Germline V lookup: CDR1 SNHLY, CDR2 FYNNEI.

This clone was seen only once. One junction end does not reproduce the germline sequence, and a read error may be involved. This chain uses TRBV7-6 with TRBJ1-5; D unresolved. Germline CDR1 reads SGHVS; CDR2 reads FNYEAQ. The CDR3 extends over 12 amino acids. CDR3 protein: CASSFYGQAQHF. CDR3 DNA: TGTGCCAGCAGCTTTTACGGTCAGGCCCAGCATTTT.

The CDR3 loop reads CASGLGTVGELFF. In nucleotides, the CDR3 is TGTGCTAGTGGTTTGGGGACAGTCGGGGAGCTGTTTTTT. This chain uses TRBV12-5 with TRBJ2-2; perhaps TRBD1 as D (6 bases). V lost 1 base, J lost 7 bases, and 7 bases lay in between. Germline-derived CDR1 and CDR2 are LGHNT and FRNRAP. The CDR3 has 13 residues.

As for this clone: The same CDR3 arises from other DNA sequences in this sample as well. The CDR3, as DNA: TGTGCCAGCAGTTACTCGGGACAGGGTAACACCGGGGAGCTGTTTTTT. Its translation is CASSYSGQGNTGELFF. This chain uses TRBV6-5 with TRBJ2-2; 9 nucleotides match TRBD1. Losses at the gene ends were 0 bases for V and 2 bases for J; bases not matched to a gene: 1. The CDR3 spans 16 residues. Germline V gene data show CDR1 as MNHEY and CDR2 as SVGAGI.

This CDR3 reads CASSLGTGGDTEAFF. DNA of the CDR3: TGTGCCAGCAGCCTTGGGACAGGGGGTGACACTGAAGCTTTCTTT. The rearrangement uses TRBV7-9 and TRBJ1-1, with TRBD1 identical over 11 bases. This CDR3 contains 15 residues. Germline CDR1 and CDR2: SEHNR and FQNEAQ (reference sequence). The ends lost 5 bases at V and 3 bases at J; junction bases unmatched: 5.

This chain joins TRBV4-1 and TRBJ2-7; 7 bases are a match to TRBD2. In germline, CDR1 is MGHRA, CDR2 YSYEKL. CDR3 length equals 16 residues. Trimming took 3 bases from V and 3 from J; bases not matched to a gene: 11. The CDR3 spells CASSQAGTKGNYEQYF. CDR3 nucleotide sequence: TGCGCCAGCAGCCAGGCCGGGACTAAGGGGAACTACGAGCAGTACTTC.

This clone was seen more than once but under ten times. V gene TRBV7-3 combines with J gene TRBJ1-6; D is uncertain. With 4 bases removed from V and 8 bases from J, the gap between germline ends came to 9 bases. This CDR3 comprises 13 residues. Germline V lookup: CDR1 SGHTA, CDR2 FQGTGA. CDR3 sequence reads: CASSSIRDSPLHF. As DNA, the CDR3 is TGTGCCAGCAGCTCCATCCGAGATTCACCCCTCCACTTT.

V and J are TRBV2 and TRBJ1-2, with D unresolved. The germline gives CDR1 SNHLY, CDR2 FYNNEI. This CDR3 has 11 residues. The V and J ends lost 9 bases and 8 bases respectively, with 13 bases between them. CDR3 sequence (DNA): TGTGCCAGTGGCCATTTGGGCGGCTACACCTTC. This gives the protein CASGHLGGYTF.

The CDR3 sequence: CASSVRQGSSGNTIYF. The CDR3 bases are TGTGCCAGCAGCGTACGACAGGGCTCTTCTGGAAACACCATATATTTT. V usage is TRBV9 and J usage is TRBJ1-3; 7 nucleotides align to TRBD1. Germline V CDR1 and CDR2: SGDLS, YYNGEE. CDR3 length equals 16 residues. Unmatched junction bases numbered 5, after V lost 1 base and J lost 1 base. The full variable domain, in which reference TRBV9 and TRBJ1-3 provide the parts outside the CDR3, is DSGVTQTPKHLITATGQRVTLRCSPRSGDLSVYWYQQSLDQGLQFLIQYYNGEERAKGNILERFSAQQFPDLHSELNLSSLELGDSALYFCASSVRQGSSGNTIYFGEGSWLTVV.

This chain uses TRBV9 with TRBJ2-1; TRBD1 matches at 9 bases. This CDR3 contains 18 residues. The V gene end was trimmed by 0 bases and the J gene end by 2 bases; junction bases not matched to a gene: 9. Germline loops: CDR1 SGDLS, CDR2 YYNGEE. CDR3 in DNA: TGTGCCAGCAGCGTAGATTCTCGGGGACAGGGTCCCTACAATGAGCAGTTCTTC. This translates into CASSVDSRGQGPYNEQFF. The variable domain in full, with the rest retrieved from reference TRBV9 and TRBJ2-1, is DSGVTQTPKHLITATGQRVTLRCSPRSGDLSVYWYQQSLDQGLQFLIQYYNGEERAKGNILERFSAQQFPDLHSELNLSSLELGDSALYFCASSVDSRGQGPYNEQFFGPGTRLTVL.

The gene calls are TRBV7-2 and TRBJ2-2, with 12 bases matching TRBD2. From germline, CDR1 is SGHTA and CDR2 FQGNSA. V was clipped by 5 bases and J by 4 bases; unmatched bases: 5. There are 16 residues in the CDR3. CDR3 nucleotide sequence: TGTGCCAGCAGCCCCGGACTAGCGGGACTCACCGGGGAGCTGTTTTTT. Amino acids: CASSPGLAGLTGELFF.

The rearrangement joins TRBV6-1 to TRBJ2-7; no clear D. The CDR3 spans 13 residues. Trimming took 7 bases from V and 2 from J, leaving 12 bases between them. CDR1 and CDR2 from the germline V gene are MNHNS and SASEGT. The CDR3 coding sequence is TGTGCCAGCACCCGCTCAAACACCTACGAGCAGTACTTC. It yields the protein CASTRSNTYEQYF.

This chain links TRBV4-2 with TRBJ2-3; TRBD1 agrees at 7 bases. The CDR3 covers 15 residues. The germline gives CDR1 LGHNA, CDR2 YNFKEQ. With V trimmed by 2 bases and J by 1 base, 3 bases remained unmatched. The chain's CDR3 is CASSQNQGGTDTQYF. The CDR3 nucleotides read TGTGCCAGCAGCCAAAATCAGGGGGGCACAGATACGCAGTATTTT.

The V gene is TRBV5-1, the J gene TRBJ1-6; TRBD1 matches at 9 bases. The CDR3 has 17 amino acids. Losses at the gene ends were 3 bases for V and 6 bases for J; bases not matched to a gene: 10. The germline gives CDR1 SGHRS, CDR2 YFSETQ. The CDR3 nucleotides read TGCGCCAGCAGCTCACCAACGACAGGGGGTGGTAATTCACCCCTCCACTTT. It yields the protein CASSSPTTGGGNSPLHF. Complete variable domain (other parts from reference TRBV5-1 and TRBJ1-6): KAGVTQTPRYLIKTRGQQVTLSCSPISGHRSVSWYQQTPGQGLQFLFEYFSETQRNKGNFPGRFSGRQFSNSRSEMNVSTLELGDSALYLCASSSPTTGGGNSPLHFGNGTRLTVT.

The chain has TRBV6-5 and TRBJ2-1; TRBD2 matches 11 bases. Trimming took 5 bases from V and 9 from J; bases not matched to a gene: 9. The CDR3 loop spans 15 amino acids. Germline V gene sequence: CDR1 MNHEY, CDR2 SVGAGI. CDR3 sequence (DNA): TGTGCCAGCAGTCAAACTAGCGGGAGTTCTATTGAGCAGTTCTTC. Translated: CASSQTSGSSIEQFF.

V gene TRBV10-3 combines with J gene TRBJ1-6; TRBD1 agrees at 7 bases. The CDR3 totals 13 residues. In germline, CDR1 is ENHRY, CDR2 SYGVKD. The trim removed 8 bases at V and 6 bases at J, leaving 4 bases unmatched. For the CDR3, the DNA is TGTGCCATCCGCCGGGACAGTAATTCACCCCTCCACTTT. This sequence encodes CAIRRDSNSPLHF.

This chain links TRBV6-5 with TRBJ1-2, with no clear D. This CDR3 contains 11 residues. The V end was cut by 2 bases, the J end by 8 bases, with 6 bases between. Looked up from germline, CDR1 is MNHEY and CDR2 is SVGAGI. For the CDR3, the DNA is TGTGCCAGCAGTTACCCGGGAGGCTACACCTTC. Amino acid sequence: CASSYPGGYTF.

The chain uses TRBV27 and TRBJ2-7; 9 positions match TRBD1. Germline lookup yields CDR1 MNHEY and CDR2 SMNVEV (reference sequence). The CDR3 loop spans 15 amino acids. The ends lost 2 bases at V and 5 bases at J; junction bases unmatched: 7. Here the CDR3 DNA reads TGTGCCAGCAGTTTAGAGACAGGGGGAACCCACGAGCAGTACTTC. Its protein is CASSLETGGTHEQYF.

The V gene is TRBV7-6, the J gene TRBJ2-1; 10 nucleotides align to TRBD2. The CDR3 loop spans 18 amino acids. V trimming: 1 base; J trimming: 7 bases; junction bases outside the gene matches: 13. Germline CDR1 and CDR2: SGHVS and FNYEAQ. The CDR3 sequence: CASSLEVRISGRRNEQFF. CDR3 nucleotides: TGTGCCAGCAGCTTAGAAGTCCGGATTAGCGGGAGGAGGAATGAGCAGTTCTTC.

The chain joins TRBV27 to TRBJ1-2; D gene ambiguous. V was shortened by 5 bases and J by 4 bases, with 17 bases between the two germline ends. Germline V gives CDR1 MNHEY, CDR2 SMNVEV (reference sequence). The CDR3 is made up of 15 amino acids. The CDR3 nucleotides are TGTGCCAGCAGTCCCTCGACGGGGAGCGGCTATGGCTACACCTTC. This encodes CASSPSTGSGYGYTF.

This chain links TRBV6-5 with TRBJ2-3; possibly TRBD1 for D (6 bases). The CDR3 contains 14 residues. Germline-derived CDR1 and CDR2 are MNHEY and SVGAGI. The V end was cut by 0 bases, the J end by 5 bases, with 9 bases between. CDR3 in amino acids: CASSYSQGLDTQYF. As DNA, the CDR3 is TGTGCCAGCAGTTACTCGCAGGGGCTAGATACGCAGTATTTT.

The chain carries TRBV7-9 and TRBJ2-1; perhaps TRBD2 as D (5 bases). CDR1 is SEHNR, CDR2 FQNEAQ, per germline (reference sequence). The CDR3 extends over 12 amino acids. Trimming pared 6 bases from V and 9 bases from J, leaving 12 bases between. As DNA, the CDR3 is TGTGCCAGCAGGCAAGGGAGAGGTGAGCAGTTCTTC. It yields the protein CASRQGRGEQFF.

V is TRBV5-4 and J is TRBJ2-3; 7 positions match TRBD2. Germline V gene sequence: CDR1 SGHNT, CDR2 YYREEE (reference sequence). After removal of 0 bases from V and 2 bases from J, the junction contained 3 bases not matched to a gene. CDR3 length equals 15 residues. In DNA, the CDR3 is TGTGCCAGCAGCTTGGGGGGACTAACCACAGATACGCAGTATTTT. This encodes CASSLGGLTTDTQYF.

The V call is TRBV7-2, the J call TRBJ2-1; 11 nucleotides match TRBD2. V was clipped by 5 bases and J by 3 bases; unmatched bases: 6. Germline values: CDR1 SGHTA, CDR2 FQGNSA. The CDR3 is made up of 16 amino acids. CDR3 sequence: CASSEAGTSGYNEQFF. CDR3 sequence (DNA): TGTGCCAGCAGCGAAGCCGGGACTAGCGGCTACAATGAGCAGTTCTTC.

This clone appeared a single time. The gene calls are TRBV6-6 and TRBJ1-2, with TRBD1 matching over 10 bases. CDR1 and CDR2 (germline): MNHNY, SVGAGI (reference sequence). The CDR3 covers 14 residues. J was trimmed by 6 bases and V by 4 bases; bases with no gene match: 5. The CDR3 loop reads CASSFPTGGHGYTF. Written as DNA, the CDR3 is TGTGCCAGCAGTTTCCCGACAGGGGGCCATGGCTACACCTTC.

The V gene is TRBV19, the J gene TRBJ1-2; TRBD1 matches at 7 bases. Germline assignment: CDR1 LNHDA and CDR2 SQIVND (reference sequence). Trimming removed 5 bases from V and 6 bases from J; junction bases left unmatched: 6. The CDR3 extends over 13 amino acids. CDR3 sequence reads: CASSYDRADGYTF. The DNA for the CDR3 is TGTGCCAGTAGTTACGACAGGGCGGATGGCTACACCTTC.

The rearrangement links TRBV30 to TRBJ2-3; the match to TRBD2 covers 9 bases. The CDR3 consists of 16 residues. Germline loops: CDR1 GTSNPN, CDR2 SVGIG (reference sequence). Losses at the gene ends were 2 bases for V and 1 base for J; bases not matched to a gene: 7. The CDR3 protein is CAWSRHSGRGTDTQYF. DNA for the CDR3: TGTGCCTGGAGTCGACATAGCGGGAGAGGCACAGATACGCAGTATTTT.